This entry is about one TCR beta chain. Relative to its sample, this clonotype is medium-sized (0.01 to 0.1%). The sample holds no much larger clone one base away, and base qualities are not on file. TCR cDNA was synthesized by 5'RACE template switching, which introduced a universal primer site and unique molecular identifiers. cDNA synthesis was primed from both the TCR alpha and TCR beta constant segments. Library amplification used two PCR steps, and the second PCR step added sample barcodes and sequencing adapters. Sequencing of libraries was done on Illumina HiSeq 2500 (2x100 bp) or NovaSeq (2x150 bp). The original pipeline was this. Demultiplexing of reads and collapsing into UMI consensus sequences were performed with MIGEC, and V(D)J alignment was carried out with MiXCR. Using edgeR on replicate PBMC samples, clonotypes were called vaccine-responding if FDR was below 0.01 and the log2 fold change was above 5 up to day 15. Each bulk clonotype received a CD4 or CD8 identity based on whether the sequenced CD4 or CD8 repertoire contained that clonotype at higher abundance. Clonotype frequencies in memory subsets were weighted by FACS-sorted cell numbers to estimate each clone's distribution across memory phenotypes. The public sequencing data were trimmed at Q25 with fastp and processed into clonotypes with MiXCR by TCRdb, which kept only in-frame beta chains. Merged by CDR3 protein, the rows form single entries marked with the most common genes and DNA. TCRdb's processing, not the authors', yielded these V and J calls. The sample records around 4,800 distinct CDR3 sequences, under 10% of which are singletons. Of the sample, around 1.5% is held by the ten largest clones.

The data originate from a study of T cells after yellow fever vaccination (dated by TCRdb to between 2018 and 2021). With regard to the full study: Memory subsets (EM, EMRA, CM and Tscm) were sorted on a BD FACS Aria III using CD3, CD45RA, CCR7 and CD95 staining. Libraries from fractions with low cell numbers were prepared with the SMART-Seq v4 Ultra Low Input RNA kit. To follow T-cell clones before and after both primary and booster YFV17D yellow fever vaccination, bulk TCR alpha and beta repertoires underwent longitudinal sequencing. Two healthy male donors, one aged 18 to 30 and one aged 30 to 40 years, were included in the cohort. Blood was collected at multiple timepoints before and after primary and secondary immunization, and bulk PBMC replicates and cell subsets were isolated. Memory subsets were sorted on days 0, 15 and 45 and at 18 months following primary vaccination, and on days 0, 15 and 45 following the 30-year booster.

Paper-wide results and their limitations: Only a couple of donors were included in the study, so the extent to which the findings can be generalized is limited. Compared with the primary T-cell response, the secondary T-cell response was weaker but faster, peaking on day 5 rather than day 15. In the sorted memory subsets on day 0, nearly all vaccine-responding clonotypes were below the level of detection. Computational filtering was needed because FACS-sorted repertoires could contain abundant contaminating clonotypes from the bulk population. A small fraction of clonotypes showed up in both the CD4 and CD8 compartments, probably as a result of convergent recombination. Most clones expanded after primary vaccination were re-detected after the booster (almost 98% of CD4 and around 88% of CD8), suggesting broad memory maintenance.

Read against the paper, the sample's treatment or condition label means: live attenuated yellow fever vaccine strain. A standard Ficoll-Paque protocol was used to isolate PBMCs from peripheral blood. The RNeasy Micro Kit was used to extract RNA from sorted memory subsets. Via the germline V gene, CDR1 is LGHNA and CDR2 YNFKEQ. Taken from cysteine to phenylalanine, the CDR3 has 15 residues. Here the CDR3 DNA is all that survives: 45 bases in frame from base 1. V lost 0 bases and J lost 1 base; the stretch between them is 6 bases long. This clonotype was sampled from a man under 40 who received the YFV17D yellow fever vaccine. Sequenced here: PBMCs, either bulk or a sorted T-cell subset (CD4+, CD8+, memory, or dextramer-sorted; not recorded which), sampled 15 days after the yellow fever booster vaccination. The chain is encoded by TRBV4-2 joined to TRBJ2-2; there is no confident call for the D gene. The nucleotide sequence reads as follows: TGTGCCAGCAGCCAAGAAGGCGGGAACACCGGGGAGCTGTTTTTT. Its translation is CASSQEGGNTGELFF.